A selection of T cell receptor beta chains follows, all from one sample in a study of T cells after yellow fever vaccination. TCRdb reprocessed the 5' RACE reads with MiXCR, giving one entry per CDR3 protein. This table has 300,000 or so distinct CDR3 sequences, approximately 10% appearing once. The sample in question was CD4+ T cells sorted from PBMCs, obtained 5 days after the yellow fever booster vaccination. The source of these receptors is a man in his late teens or twenties who received the YFV17D yellow fever vaccine. The CDR3 runs from the conserved cysteine through the conserved F or W. A D gene is named only where the DNA matches it firmly. Some rows have no size entry. The others give once, few or many, or a class for an expanded clone.

clone_size	v_call	j_call	d_call	cdr3_aa	cdr3_nt
NA	TRBV5-6	TRBJ1-6	NA	CASSLVWRKGDSPLHF	TGTGCCAGCAGCTTGGTTTGGCGGAAGGGTGATTCACCCCTCCACTTT
many	TRBV14	TRBJ1-4	NA	CASSGARNEKLFF	TGTGCCAGCAGCGGGGCCCGAAATGAAAAACTGTTTTTT
few	TRBV19	TRBJ1-6	TRBD1	CASSIGGTGGTPLHF	TGTGCCAGTAGTATTGGTGGGACAGGGGGCACACCCCTCCACTTT
few	TRBV4-3	TRBJ2-5	TRBD1	CASSPGTGEGETQYF	TGCGCCAGCAGCCCGGGAACAGGGGAAGGGGAGACCCAGTACTTC
many	TRBV20-1	TRBJ1-6	NA	CSAYRRGGNSPLHF	TGCAGTGCCTACCGTCGAGGAGGTAATTCACCCCTCCACTTT
many	TRBV7-2	TRBJ2-1	NA	CASSLEAENEQFF	TGTGCCAGCAGCTTAGAGGCGGAAAATGAGCAGTTCTTC
few	TRBV28	TRBJ2-1	TRBD1	CASTGAHNEQFF	TGTGCCTCCACAGGGGCGCACAATGAGCAGTTCTTC
NA	TRBV5-1	TRBJ2-3	NA	CASSFDRVTDTQYF	TGCGCCAGCAGCTTCGACAGAGTTACAGATACGCAGTATTTT
NA	TRBV7-9	TRBJ1-4	NA	CASSRGQWGEKLFF	TGTGCCAGCAGCCGAGGACAGTGGGGTGAAAAACTGTTTTTT
once	TRBV28	TRBJ2-2	NA	CASNGGANTGELFF	TGTGCCAGCAACGGAGGGGCAAACACCGGGGAGCTGTTTTTT
NA	TRBV20-1	TRBJ1-1	NA	CSATDRRGTEAFF	TGCAGTGCTACAGACCGAAGGGGCACTGAAGCTTTCTTT
few	TRBV7-9	TRBJ2-3	NA	CASSPDRASMTDTQYF	TGTGCCAGCAGCCCCGACAGAGCCAGCATGACAGATACGCAGTATTTT
few	TRBV7-9	TRBJ1-2	NA	CASSLGGLGYTF	TGTGCCAGCAGCCTGGGGGGGCTTGGCTACACCTTC
many	TRBV7-2	TRBJ2-3	TRBD2	CASSNRLAGDTDTQYF	TGTGCCAGCAGCAACCGACTAGCGGGGGACACAGATACGCAGTATTTT
NA	TRBV3-1	TRBJ1-1	NA	CASNQWGRGGTEAFF	TGTGCCAGCAACCAATGGGGGCGGGGAGGCACTGAAGCTTTCTTT
NA	TRBV7-9	TRBJ2-3	NA	CASSLSAGPLGNTQYF	TGTGCCAGCAGCTTATCTGCGGGCCCTTTGGGGAATACGCAGTATTTT
few	TRBV4-1	TRBJ1-1	TRBD1	CASSQGSGQGKAFF	TGCGCCAGCAGCCAAGGGTCCGGACAGGGGAAAGCTTTCTTT
many	TRBV7-8	TRBJ1-5	TRBD1	CASSRQGAIGQPQHF	TGTGCCAGCAGCCGTCAGGGGGCTATTGGTCAGCCCCAGCATTTT
few	TRBV6-6	TRBJ1-5	TRBD1	CASELRQGTSGSNQPQHF	TGTGCCAGCGAACTCCGACAGGGCACTTCGGGTAGCAATCAGCCCCAGCATTTT
few	TRBV7-2	TRBJ2-3	NA	CASSFSLATDTQYF	TGTGCCAGCAGCTTCTCCCTAGCGACAGATACGCAGTATTTT
many	TRBV4-1	TRBJ1-4	TRBD1	CASSARRDRGIRDEKLFF	TGCGCCAGCAGCGCCCGCCGGGACAGGGGAATTAGGGATGAAAAACTGTTTTTT
many	TRBV11-2	TRBJ2-1	NA	CASSQAGEQFF	TGTGCCAGCAGCCAGGCCGGTGAGCAGTTCTTC
NA	TRBV5-1	TRBJ2-2	NA	CASSFREDRSFTGELFF	TGCGCCAGCAGCTTTAGGGAGGACAGGAGTTTCACCGGGGAGCTGTTTTTT
few	TRBV7-2	TRBJ1-2	NA	CASSPLSYGYTF	TGTGCCAGCAGCCCCTTAAGCTATGGCTACACCTTC
NA	TRBV20-1	TRBJ2-3	TRBD1	CSAQRQGRGTDTQYF	TGCAGTGCTCAGAGACAGGGTCGGGGCACAGATACGCAGTATTTT
NA	TRBV15	TRBJ1-2	NA	CATSRDFQSGGLGYTF	TGTGCCACCAGCAGAGATTTTCAGTCGGGGGGCTTGGGCTACACCTTC
many	TRBV5-6	TRBJ2-3	TRBD1	CASSYSGTVTDTQYF	TGTGCCAGCAGCTACTCTGGGACAGTCACAGATACGCAGTATTTT
NA	TRBV25-1	TRBJ2-2	NA	CASSETGTANTGELFF	TGTGCCAGCAGTGAGACCGGGACGGCGAACACCGGGGAGCTGTTTTTT
NA	TRBV20-1	TRBJ1-2	NA	CSARRPPNRDTGYGYTF	TGCAGTGCCCGACGACCCCCAAACCGGGACACCGGCTATGGCTACACCTTC
many	TRBV7-3	TRBJ2-2	NA	CASSLGTNTGELFF	TGTGCCAGCAGCTTAGGCACGAACACCGGGGAGCTGTTTTTT
NA	TRBV4-1	TRBJ1-1	NA	CASSQEDRTNTEAFF	TGCGCCAGCAGCCAAGAGGACCGAACGAACACTGAAGCTTTCTTT
NA	TRBV2	TRBJ2-1	TRBD2	CAMLAGTVYNEQFF	TGTGCCATGCTAGCGGGGACGGTCTACAATGAGCAGTTCTTC
few	TRBV7-3	TRBJ2-3	TRBD2	CASSLMASGGTDTQYF	TGTGCCAGCAGCTTAATGGCTAGCGGGGGCACAGATACGCAGTATTTT
many	TRBV5-1	TRBJ1-2	NA	CASSLAGYGYTF	TGCGCCAGCAGCTTGGCCGGGTATGGCTACACCTTC
NA	TRBV11-2	TRBJ2-5	TRBD2	CASSQSPRGGREETQYF	TGTGCCAGCAGCCAATCCCCTCGCGGGGGGAGGGAAGAGACCCAGTACTTC
NA	TRBV20-1	TRBJ2-3	NA	CSARGKLAYDTQYF	TGCAGTGCTAGAGGGAAATTAGCTTACGATACGCAGTATTTT
NA	TRBV4-3	TRBJ2-3	NA	CASSQEGLPGTDTQYF	TGCGCCAGCAGCCAAGAGGGGTTGCCTGGCACAGATACGCAGTATTTT
many	TRBV24-1	TRBJ2-2	NA	CATRSARQAGELFF	TGTGCCACCAGATCGGCTAGGCAGGCCGGGGAGCTGTTTTTT
NA	TRBV14	TRBJ2-3	NA	CASSQVRSGGTDTQYF	TGTGCCAGCAGCCAAGTACGGTCGGGGGGCACAGATACGCAGTATTTT
few	TRBV20-1	TRBJ2-5	TRBD2	CRGLAGEQETQYF	TGCAGGGGTTTAGCGGGGGAGCAAGAGACCCAGTACTTC
NA	TRBV9	TRBJ2-1	TRBD1	CASSAWTGSYNEQFF	TGTGCCAGCAGCGCCTGGACAGGGTCCTACAATGAGCAGTTCTTC
few	TRBV20-1	TRBJ2-3	TRBD2	CSARSPTSGGPDTQYF	TGCAGTGCTAGATCCCCGACTAGCGGGGGGCCAGATACGCAGTATTTT
few	TRBV30	TRBJ2-7	NA	CAWRIPGNPSYEQYF	TGTGCCTGGAGGATACCAGGGAATCCATCCTACGAGCAGTACTTC
few	TRBV6-6	TRBJ1-2	TRBD1	CASSLGTASNYGYTF	TGTGCCAGCAGTTTGGGGACAGCTTCTAACTATGGCTACACCTTC
few	TRBV23-1	TRBJ1-4	NA	CASSHCVAGTNEKLFF	TGCGCCAGCAGTCATTGCGTAGCAGGCACTAATGAAAAACTGTTTTTT
many	TRBV4-1	TRBJ2-6	NA	CASSQVRDVSGANVLTF	TGCGCCAGCAGCCAAGTTAGGGACGTCTCTGGGGCCAACGTCCTGACTTTC
NA	TRBV28	TRBJ1-5	NA	CASSWGSYSNQPQHF	TGTGCCAGCAGTTGGGGCAGCTATAGCAATCAGCCCCAGCATTTT
many	TRBV19	TRBJ1-1	NA	CASMGMGLGRNTEAFF	TGTGCCAGTATGGGGATGGGGCTCGGGAGAAACACTGAAGCTTTCTTT
many	TRBV5-1	TRBJ2-6	NA	CASSLDGSGANVLTF	TGCGCCAGCAGCTTAGACGGCTCTGGGGCCAACGTCCTGACTTTC
NA	TRBV19	TRBJ1-2	NA	CASTVSRDGNYGYTF	TGTGCCAGTACCGTATCCCGGGACGGCAACTATGGCTACACCTTC
once	TRBV28	TRBJ1-4	TRBD1	CASSRDRGYGPEKLFF	TGTGCCAGCAGTCGGGACAGGGGGTATGGACCCGAAAAACTGTTTTTT
many	TRBV5-1	TRBJ2-3	TRBD2	CASSLVGLAGGTDTQYF	TGCGCCAGCAGCTTGGTCGGACTAGCGGGAGGCACAGATACGCAGTATTTT
NA	TRBV20-1	TRBJ2-7	TRBD1	CSAGPVTGGPYEQYF	TGCAGTGCTGGCCCCGTGACAGGGGGTCCCTACGAGCAGTACTTC
NA	TRBV27	TRBJ2-5	NA	CASSLTAPETQYF	TGTGCCAGCAGTTTAACAGCCCCAGAGACCCAGTACTTC
once	TRBV20-1	TRBJ2-7	NA	CSARAENAYEQYF	TGCAGTGCTAGGGCTGAGAACGCCTACGAGCAGTACTTC